What follows is one T cell receptor beta chain and its context. This sample is drawn from a study of blood T cell repertoires in COVID-19. Clones were read by immunoSEQ multiplex PCR, and TCRdb kept only the in-frame ones, dropping some. The sample consists of about 70,000 clones, around 85% of them appearing once. The CDR3 covers 12 residues. The V and J ends lost 5 bases and 6 bases respectively, with 9 bases between them. The clonotype was recovered from a human donor in a cohort sampled during active COVID-19. The gene calls are TRBV12-3 or TRBV12-4 and TRBJ2-3, with D possibly TRBD2 on 5 matching bases. Sequencing was done on a sample of peripheral blood. In nucleotides, the CDR3 is TGTGCCAGCAGTATCCCGGGGGATACGCAGTATTTT. Its translation: CASSIPGDTQYF.